This passage covers 10 T cell receptor beta chains from one sample sequenced in a study of cytomegalovirus exposure and HLA in healthy donors. Only in-frame clones appear in the TCRdb table, and some are missing; sequencing was by immunoSEQ multiplex PCR. The sample holds some 120,000 clones, around nine tenths seen once. The sequencing sample was made of PBMCs. The receptors shown here come from a man aged 25-40 years in good health and CMV-seronegative.

The V gene is TRBV9, the J gene TRBJ1-1; 9 positions match TRBD1. The V segment lost 3 bases and the J segment 1 base; nucleotides outside the gene matches: 7. Germline CDR1 SGDLS, CDR2 YYNGEE. The CDR3 has 16 residues. DNA of the CDR3: TGTGCCAGCAGCGCGTATCCGGACAGGGGGAACACTGAAGCTTTCTTT. Protein sequence: CASSAYPDRGNTEAFF.

This clone was counted a few times. The same CDR3 can be traced to other DNA sequences in this sample. The chain employs TRBV18 and TRBJ1-5; 7 positions match TRBD1. CDR3 size: 14 residues. The V and J ends lost 3 bases and 2 bases, in that order; junction bases with no gene match: 1. The germline V gene encodes CDR1 KGHSH and CDR2 LQKENI. CDR3 sequence (DNA): TGTGCCAGCTCACCCGGACAGGGCAATCAGCCCCAGCATTTT. Amino acid sequence: CASSPGQGNQPQHF.

The sample holds one count of this clone. The chain employs TRBV5-1 and TRBJ2-2, with D maybe TRBD1 (6 bases). Per the germline V gene, CDR1 is SGHRS and CDR2 is YFSETQ. The length of the CDR3 is 15 residues. V shed 1 base and J shed 1 base, with 8 bases lying between them. CDR3 coding DNA: TGCGCCAGCAGCTTGCGGGACATGAACACCGGGGAGCTGTTTTTT. Amino acids: CASSLRDMNTGELFF.

Only a few counts were recorded for this clone. The chain has TRBV6-4 and TRBJ2-3; 11 nucleotides agree with TRBD2. The length of the CDR3 is 15 residues. J was trimmed by 3 bases and V by 4 bases; bases with no gene match: 3. The V gene's germline CDR1 is MRHNA and CDR2 SNTAGT. CDR3 region: CASSAIAGGTDTQYF. The CDR3 bases are TGTGCCAGCAGTGCGATAGCGGGAGGGACAGATACGCAGTATTTT.

The chain couples TRBV25-1 to TRBJ1-4; weak D call: TRBD1 (5 bases). Trimming removed 2 bases from V and 10 bases from J, with 17 bases in between. The CDR3 sequence is 15 residues long. The germline V gene has CDR1 MGHDK and CDR2 SYGVNS. The CDR3 bases are TGTGCCAGCAGTGAAGGTCTCGGGGGGTGGCTAAAACTGTTTTTT. Its protein is CASSEGLGGWLKLFF.

In this sample, this clone turned up once. V is TRBV5-1 and J is TRBJ2-5; 7 positions match TRBD1. This CDR3 has 13 residues. The germline V gene has CDR1 SGHRS and CDR2 YFSETQ. After removal of 4 bases from V and 3 bases from J, the junction contained 3 bases not matched to a gene. The DNA of the CDR3 is TGCGCCAGCAGCGTAACAGGGGAAGAGACCCAGTACTTC. Encoded protein: CASSVTGEETQYF.

In this sample, this clone turned up a few times. The gene calls are TRBV7-2 and TRBJ2-2; D is perhaps TRBD1 (5 bases). The CDR3 runs 14 residues. Trimming pared 5 bases from V and 10 bases from J, leaving 17 bases between. In germline, CDR1 is SGHTA, CDR2 FQGNSA. In nucleotides, the CDR3 is TGTGCCAGCAGCACAGGACCGAAAACCCAGGAGCTGTTTTTT. Amino acid sequence: CASSTGPKTQELFF.

The V and J genes are TRBV5-1 and TRBJ2-5; 9 bases are shared with TRBD1. This CDR3 has 15 residues. After removal of 0 bases from V and 5 bases from J, the junction contained 5 bases not matched to a gene. The germline V gene encodes CDR1 SGHRS and CDR2 YFSETQ. In DNA form, the CDR3 reads TGCGCCAGCAGCTTGGTACAGGGGGCTCGGGAGACCCAGTACTTC. The encoded protein is CASSLVQGARETQYF.

V and J are TRBV5-1 and TRBJ2-1; the match to TRBD2 covers 13 bases. CDR1 SGHRS and CDR2 YFSETQ come from the germline V gene. Trimming removed 2 bases from V and 9 bases from J; junction bases left unmatched: 5. The CDR3 sequence is 15 residues long. The CDR3 bases are TGCGCCAGCAGCTTAGGACTAGCGGGAGATGGTGAGCAGTTCTTC. Its protein is CASSLGLAGDGEQFF.

The chain couples TRBV5-6 to TRBJ1-5; 9 bases align to TRBD1. The CDR3 length is 14 residues. The trim removed 4 bases at V and 3 bases at J, leaving 2 bases unmatched. Germline-derived CDR1 and CDR2 are SGHDT and YYEEEE. This CDR3 reads CASSRDRVNQPQHF. CDR3 bases: TGTGCCAGCAGCCGGGACAGGGTCAATCAGCCCCAGCATTTT.